A single count supports the clone carrying this T cell receptor (beta chain). Its specificity is not known. This sample is part of a study of shared clonotypes between healthy human individuals. Between the trimmed V and J ends, which lost 4 bases and 6 bases, there was a span of 7 bases. Germline V CDR1 and CDR2: SQVTM, ANQGSEA. The CDR3 has 11 residues. Only in-frame clones appear in the TCRdb table, and some are missing; sequencing was by immunoSEQ multiplex PCR. The table lists hundreds of thousands of clones, around 73% of them singletons. Findings and caveats of the study: It was the few donors that limited the genetic and exposure-history diversity represented.

This sequence joins TRBV29-1 and TRBJ2-1, with D tentatively TRBD1 (6 bases). The clonotype originates from a young woman in good health. Sequencing input: memory CD4+ T cells sorted from blood. Subset meaning: CD45RA-negative fraction. CDR3 DNA sequence: TGCAGCGTTGCAGGGGTCAATGAGCAGTTCTTC. This sequence encodes CSVAGVNEQFF.